This is a list of T cell receptor beta chains from one sample in a study of cytomegalovirus exposure and HLA in healthy donors. Data came from immunoSEQ multiplex PCR; TCRdb stores just in-frame clones and leaves some out. The data contain some 200,000 clones, roughly 80% of them singletons. Sequencing was carried out using PBMCs. The receptors were sampled from a man aged 40-49 years in good health and CMV-seronegative. Each CDR3 is given with its conserved first and last residue. Fields, in order: clone size, J gene, V gene, D gene, CDR3 DNA, CDR3 protein. D genes are given only for firm matches. Clone size appears in some rows only: once, few, many, or a class for an expanded clone.

size: -
J: TRBJ1-5
V: TRBV27
D: TRBD1
DNA: TGTGCCAGCAGTGACAGGGGCCAGCCCCAGCATTTT
CDR3: CASSDRGQPQHF

size: -
J: TRBJ1-1
V: TRBV5-1
D: TRBD1
DNA: TGCGCCAGCAGCCTGGGACAGCACATGAACACTGAAGCTTTCTTT
CDR3: CASSLGQHMNTEAFF

size: -
J: TRBJ1-1
V: TRBV9
D: -
DNA: TGTGCCAGCAGCCAATACAGGGAGACTGAAGCTTTCTTT
CDR3: CASSQYRETEAFF

size: -
J: TRBJ2-3
V: TRBV7-9
D: TRBD2
DNA: TGTGCCAGCAGCTTAAGCGGGGTGGGAGATACGCAGTATTTT
CDR3: CASSLSGVGDTQYF

size: -
J: TRBJ1-2
V: TRBV27
D: TRBD1
DNA: TGTGCCAGCAGTCCTGGGACAGGGAGGGAGACCTATGGCTACACCTTC
CDR3: CASSPGTGRETYGYTF

size: few
J: TRBJ2-7
V: TRBV5-1
D: -
DNA: TGCGCCAGCAGCTGGACAGTGACCAGCTCCTACGAGCAGTACTTC
CDR3: CASSWTVTSSYEQYF

size: -
J: TRBJ2-1
V: TRBV2
D: -
DNA: TGTGCCAGCAGTCCACGGGGGGCATTTTACAATGAGCAGTTCTTC
CDR3: CASSPRGAFYNEQFF

size: -
J: TRBJ1-5
V: TRBV18
D: -
DNA: TGTGCCAGCTCACCAGCCGTACCCGGAGGAAATCAGCCCCAGCATTTT
CDR3: CASSPAVPGGNQPQHF

size: once
J: TRBJ2-7
V: TRBV6-1
D: TRBD2
DNA: TGTGCCAGCACTCCCTCTAGCGGTCCCTACGAGCAGTACTTC
CDR3: CASTPSSGPYEQYF

size: -
J: TRBJ2-1
V: TRBV5-1
D: -
DNA: TGCGCCAGCAGCTTGGATGGGGGCATCACCTACAATGAGCAGTTCTTC
CDR3: CASSLDGGITYNEQFF

size: -
J: TRBJ1-6
V: TRBV7-2
D: -
DNA: TGTGCCAGCAGCTTAGACGGGTTTAATTCACCCCTCCACTTT
CDR3: CASSLDGFNSPLHF

size: -
J: TRBJ1-4
V: TRBV6-5
D: -
DNA: TGTGCCAGCAGTTACTCGGGGCGCGGAACTAATGAAAAACTGTTTTTT
CDR3: CASSYSGRGTNEKLFF

size: -
J: TRBJ1-1
V: TRBV6-6
D: -
DNA: TGTGCCAGCAGTTCCCCCGGGGGGCGGGAGAACACTGAAGCTTTCTTT
CDR3: CASSSPGGRENTEAFF

size: -
J: TRBJ2-7
V: TRBV30
D: -
DNA: TGTGCCTGGAGTGTTCGAGGTTTATACGAGCAGTACTTC
CDR3: CAWSVRGLYEQYF

size: -
J: TRBJ1-5
V: TRBV6-6
D: -
DNA: TGTGCCAGCAGGAATCAGGGAACCGGCCAGCCCCAGCATTTT
CDR3: CASRNQGTGQPQHF

size: -
J: TRBJ2-1
V: TRBV7-2
D: -
DNA: TGTGCCAGCAGCTTAGACAGCGGGCGTGAGCAGTTCTTC
CDR3: CASSLDSGREQFF

size: -
J: TRBJ1-5
V: TRBV7-2
D: TRBD1
DNA: TGTGCCAGCAGCCGTCCGACAGGGTTGATAGATCAGCCCCAGCATTTT
CDR3: CASSRPTGLIDQPQHF

size: -
J: TRBJ1-2
V: TRBV9
D: -
DNA: TGTGCCAGCAGCGTAGGGAGGGGGGGCTATGGCTACACCTTC
CDR3: CASSVGRGGYGYTF

size: -
J: TRBJ2-2
V: TRBV2
D: TRBD2
DNA: TGTGCCAGCAGTGAAGCGCTTACTAGCGGGAACACCGGGGAGCTGTTTTTT
CDR3: CASSEALTSGNTGELFF

size: -
J: TRBJ2-1
V: TRBV27
D: -
DNA: TGTGCCAGCAGTTTGAGGATTATGGGGGGAGCTGATGAGCAGTTCTTC
CDR3: CASSLRIMGGADEQFF

size: -
J: TRBJ1-2
V: TRBV7-9
D: TRBD1
DNA: TGTGCCAGCAGCTTAGATCCGGGACAGGGGCGAGGTGGCTACACCTTC
CDR3: CASSLDPGQGRGGYTF

size: -
J: TRBJ2-7
V: TRBV5-4
D: TRBD2
DNA: TGTGCCAGCAGCTTGGGGTTGCTAGCGGGGGGCTACGACGAGCAGTACTTC
CDR3: CASSLGLLAGGYDEQYF

size: -
J: TRBJ2-1
V: TRBV2
D: TRBD1
DNA: TGTGCCAGCAGTGAAGGATCACAGGGGGCAGGAGAGCAGTTCTTC
CDR3: CASSEGSQGAGEQFF

size: -
J: TRBJ1-1
V: TRBV7-9
D: TRBD1
DNA: TGTGCCAGCAGCCCCCGGGACAGACGGAACACTGAAGCTTTCTTT
CDR3: CASSPRDRRNTEAFF

size: -
J: TRBJ2-6
V: TRBV19
D: TRBD2
DNA: TGTGCCAGTAGTGGACTAGCGGGCTCTGGGGCCAACGTCCTGACTTTC
CDR3: CASSGLAGSGANVLTF

size: -
J: TRBJ2-1
V: TRBV6-5
D: -
DNA: TGTGCCAGCAGTTACACGACTGGCACCCCTCACAATGAGCAGTTCTTC
CDR3: CASSYTTGTPHNEQFF

size: -
J: TRBJ1-2
V: TRBV27
D: TRBD1
DNA: TGTGCCAGCAGTTTAGTGGGACAGGGGAAAAACTATGGCTACACCTTC
CDR3: CASSLVGQGKNYGYTF

size: -
J: TRBJ2-3
V: TRBV25-1
D: TRBD2
DNA: TGTGCCAGCAGTGAACCCTCGGCGGGACTAGCAACAGATACGCAGTATTTT
CDR3: CASSEPSAGLATDTQYF

size: -
J: TRBJ2-7
V: TRBV10-3
D: TRBD2
DNA: TGTGCCATCAGTGAGTCGAGTGGAGCGGGAGGGGGCGAGCAGTACTTC
CDR3: CAISESSGAGGGEQYF

size: few
J: TRBJ1-4
V: TRBV7-9
D: -
DNA: TGTTCCAGCAGACCTAGTAATGAAAAACTGTTTTTT
CDR3: CSSRPSNEKLFF

size: -
J: TRBJ2-1
V: TRBV5-1
D: -
DNA: TGCGCCAGCAGCTTGGGAGGTAGCGGAACTCCCCCCTACAATGAGCAGTTCTTC
CDR3: CASSLGGSGTPPYNEQFF

size: -
J: TRBJ1-2
V: TRBV2
D: -
DNA: TGTGCCAGCAGCCCATCTATTAACTATGGCTACACCTTC
CDR3: CASSPSINYGYTF

size: -
J: TRBJ1-4
V: TRBV11-2
D: -
DNA: TGTGCCAGCAGCTTACTTGCAGGGGTAGGAGAAAAACTGTTTTTT
CDR3: CASSLLAGVGEKLFF

size: few
J: TRBJ2-7
V: TRBV27
D: -
DNA: TGTGCCAGCAGTTTAGGGCAGGGGTCCTACGAGCAGTACTTC
CDR3: CASSLGQGSYEQYF

size: -
J: TRBJ2-3
V: TRBV7-9
D: TRBD1
DNA: TGTGCCAGCAGTCAGGGGGCAGGGGGTACAGATACGCAGTATTTT
CDR3: CASSQGAGGTDTQYF

size: -
J: TRBJ1-3
V: TRBV9
D: -
DNA: TGTGCCAGCAGCCCGAGCTCTGGAAACACCATATATTTT
CDR3: CASSPSSGNTIYF

size: -
J: TRBJ1-5
V: TRBV9
D: -
DNA: TGTGCCAGCAGCGTAGAAGGGGTTGATCAGCCCCAGCATTTT
CDR3: CASSVEGVDQPQHF

size: -
J: TRBJ1-2
V: TRBV5-1
D: -
DNA: TGCGCCAGCAGCTTGACAGGGCTTAACTATGGCTACACCTTC
CDR3: CASSLTGLNYGYTF

size: -
J: TRBJ1-1
V: TRBV7-9
D: -
DNA: TGTGCCAGCAGCCCAGGACTTGGGCTTGAAGCTTTCTTT
CDR3: CASSPGLGLEAFF

size: -
J: TRBJ2-1
V: TRBV30
D: -
DNA: TGTGCCTGGAGTCCAGCTAGCATCGGATACAGTGAGCAGTTCTTC
CDR3: CAWSPASIGYSEQFF

size: -
J: TRBJ2-1
V: TRBV7-3
D: TRBD2
DNA: TGTGCCAGCAGCGTTCGACTAGCGGGCGCCGATGAGCAGTTCTTC
CDR3: CASSVRLAGADEQFF

size: -
J: TRBJ1-2
V: TRBV9
D: -
DNA: TGTGCCAGCAGCGTAGTGGCGGACTATGGCTACACCTTC
CDR3: CASSVVADYGYTF

size: -
J: TRBJ2-1
V: TRBV19
D: -
DNA: TGTGCCAGTAGCCCAGGGGTGAATGAGCAGTTCTTC
CDR3: CASSPGVNEQFF

size: -
J: TRBJ1-2
V: TRBV13
D: -
DNA: TGTGCCAGCACAGTCAGGGCTACCTACTATGGCTACACCTTC
CDR3: CASTVRATYYGYTF

size: few
J: TRBJ1-3
V: TRBV5-8
D: -
DNA: TGTGCCAGCAGCTTGCCAGACTCTGGAAACACCATATATTTT
CDR3: CASSLPDSGNTIYF

size: -
J: TRBJ1-1
V: TRBV4-3
D: -
DNA: TGCGCCAGCAGCCAAGATTGGCAAAAAGTTCAAGCTTTCTTT
CDR3: CASSQDWQKVQAFF

size: -
J: TRBJ1-6
V: TRBV7-9
D: -
DNA: TGTTCCAGCAGCATGGACAGTGCACCCCTCCACTTT
CDR3: CSSSMDSAPLHF

size: once
J: TRBJ2-1
V: TRBV15
D: TRBD2
DNA: TGTGCCACCAGCAGAGACGCTAGCGGGAGTACCAATGAGCAGTTCTTC
CDR3: CATSRDASGSTNEQFF

size: -
J: TRBJ1-2
V: TRBV2
D: -
DNA: TGTGCCAGCAGTGATTTTACTAACTATGGCTACACCTTC
CDR3: CASSDFTNYGYTF

size: -
J: TRBJ1-2
V: TRBV5-6
D: -
DNA: TGTGCCAGCAGCCAACTTGCAGGATCCCCTGGGGGCTACACCTTC
CDR3: CASSQLAGSPGGYTF